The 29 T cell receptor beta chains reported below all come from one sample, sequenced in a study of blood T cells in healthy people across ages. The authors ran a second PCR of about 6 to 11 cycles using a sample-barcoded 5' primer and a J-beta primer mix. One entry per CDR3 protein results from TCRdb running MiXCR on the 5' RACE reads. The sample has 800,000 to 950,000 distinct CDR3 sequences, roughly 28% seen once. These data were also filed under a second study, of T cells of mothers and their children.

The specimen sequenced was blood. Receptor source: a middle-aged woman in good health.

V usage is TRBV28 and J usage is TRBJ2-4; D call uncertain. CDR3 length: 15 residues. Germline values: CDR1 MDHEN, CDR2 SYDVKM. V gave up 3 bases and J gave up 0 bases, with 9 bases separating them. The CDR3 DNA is TGTGCCAGCAGTTTTCATGAGCTAGCCAAAAACATTCAGTACTTC. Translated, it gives CASSFHELAKNIQYF.

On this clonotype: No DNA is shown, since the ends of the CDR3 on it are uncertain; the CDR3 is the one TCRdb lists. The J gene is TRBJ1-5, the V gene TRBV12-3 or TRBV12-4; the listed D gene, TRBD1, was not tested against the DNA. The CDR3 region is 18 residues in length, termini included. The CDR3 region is CASSLSGEQYFGAGTQHF.

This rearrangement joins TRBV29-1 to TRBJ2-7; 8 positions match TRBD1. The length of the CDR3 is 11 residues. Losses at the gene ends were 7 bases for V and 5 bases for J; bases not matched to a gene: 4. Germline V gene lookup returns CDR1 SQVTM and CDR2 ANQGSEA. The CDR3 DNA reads TGCAGCGCTAAGGACAGGGACGAGCAGTACTTC. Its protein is CSAKDRDEQYF.

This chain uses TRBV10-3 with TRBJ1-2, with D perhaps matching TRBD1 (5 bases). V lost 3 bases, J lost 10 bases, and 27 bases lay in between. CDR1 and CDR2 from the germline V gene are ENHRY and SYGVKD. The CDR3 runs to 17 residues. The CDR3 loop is CAISDRPGGEMYDAYTF. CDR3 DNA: TGTGCCATCAGTGATCGTCCCGGGGGAGAGATGTATGACGCCTACACCTTC.

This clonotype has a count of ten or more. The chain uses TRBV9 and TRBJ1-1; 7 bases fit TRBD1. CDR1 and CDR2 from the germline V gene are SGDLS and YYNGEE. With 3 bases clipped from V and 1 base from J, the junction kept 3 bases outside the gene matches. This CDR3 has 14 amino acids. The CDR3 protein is CASSAGQQNTEAFF. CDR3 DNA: TGTGCCAGCAGCGCGGGACAGCAGAACACTGAAGCTTTCTTT.

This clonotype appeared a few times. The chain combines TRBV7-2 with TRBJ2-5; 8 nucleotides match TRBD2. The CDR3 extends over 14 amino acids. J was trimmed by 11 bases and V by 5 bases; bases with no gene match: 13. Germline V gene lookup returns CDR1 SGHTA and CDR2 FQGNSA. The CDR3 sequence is CASSPIRLAGEQYF. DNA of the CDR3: TGTGCCAGCAGCCCCATTCGGCTAGCGGGTGAGCAGTACTTC. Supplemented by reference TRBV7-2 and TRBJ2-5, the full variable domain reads GAGVSQSPSNKVTEKGKDVELRCDPISGHTALYWYRQSLGQGLEFLIYFQGNSAPDKSGLPSDRFSAERTGGSVSTLTIQRTQQEDSAVYLCASSPIRLAGEQYFGPGTRLLVL.

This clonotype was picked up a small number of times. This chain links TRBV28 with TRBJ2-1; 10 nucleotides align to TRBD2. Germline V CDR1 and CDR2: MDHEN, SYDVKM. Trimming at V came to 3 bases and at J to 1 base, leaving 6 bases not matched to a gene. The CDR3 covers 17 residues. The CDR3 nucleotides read TGTGCCAGCAGTTTCCCTGGACTAGCGGAGTCCTACAATGAGCAGTTCTTC. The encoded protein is CASSFPGLAESYNEQFF.

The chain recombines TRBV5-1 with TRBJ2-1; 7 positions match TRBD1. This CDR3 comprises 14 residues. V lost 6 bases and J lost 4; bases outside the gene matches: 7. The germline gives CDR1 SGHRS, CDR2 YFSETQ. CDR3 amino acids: CASKGGYTYNEQFF. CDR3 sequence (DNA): TGCGCCAGCAAAGGGGGCTATACGTACAATGAGCAGTTCTTC.

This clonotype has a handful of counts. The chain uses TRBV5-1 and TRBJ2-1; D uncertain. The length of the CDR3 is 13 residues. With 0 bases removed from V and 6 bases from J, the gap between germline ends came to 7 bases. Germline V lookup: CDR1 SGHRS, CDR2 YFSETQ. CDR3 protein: CASSLDHLNEQFF. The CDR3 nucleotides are TGCGCCAGCAGCTTGGACCACCTCAATGAGCAGTTCTTC.

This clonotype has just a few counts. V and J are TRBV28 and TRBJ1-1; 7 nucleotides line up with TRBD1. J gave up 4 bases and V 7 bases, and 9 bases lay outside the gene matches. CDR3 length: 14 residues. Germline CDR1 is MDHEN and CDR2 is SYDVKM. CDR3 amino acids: CASTSTGLTTEAFF. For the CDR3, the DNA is TGTGCCAGCACCTCGACAGGGTTGACCACTGAAGCTTTCTTT.

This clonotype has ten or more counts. The CDR3 protein is CASRRAGGEKLFF. The CDR3 DNA is TGTGCCAGCAGACGGGCAGGAGGGGAAAAACTGTTTTTT. The chain has TRBV6-5 and TRBJ1-4; D is uncertain. Trimming cost V 6 bases and J 8 bases, with 13 bases left between them. The CDR3 extends over 13 amino acids. Looked up from germline, CDR1 is MNHEY and CDR2 is SVGAGI.

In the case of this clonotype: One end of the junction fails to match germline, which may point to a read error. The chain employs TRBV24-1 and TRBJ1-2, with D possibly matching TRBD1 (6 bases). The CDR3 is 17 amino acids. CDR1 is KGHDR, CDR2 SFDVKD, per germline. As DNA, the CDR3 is TGTGTCACCAGTGACCTCGATTCAGGGGACGGAGACTATGGCTACACCTTC. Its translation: CVTSDLDSGDGDYGYTF.

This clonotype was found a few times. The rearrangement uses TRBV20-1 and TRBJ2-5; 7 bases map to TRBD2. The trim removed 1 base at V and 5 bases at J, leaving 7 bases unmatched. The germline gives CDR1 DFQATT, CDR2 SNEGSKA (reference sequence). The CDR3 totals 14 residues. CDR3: CSARVGLEVETQYF. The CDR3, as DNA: TGCAGTGCTAGAGTTGGACTAGAAGTGGAGACCCAGTACTTC.

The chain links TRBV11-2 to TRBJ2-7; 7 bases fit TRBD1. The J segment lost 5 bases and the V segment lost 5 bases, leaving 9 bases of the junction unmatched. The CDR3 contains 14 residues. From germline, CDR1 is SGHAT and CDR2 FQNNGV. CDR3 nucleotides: TGTGCCAGCAGCCGAGGTGGACAGGTCCACGAGCAGTACTTC. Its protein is CASSRGGQVHEQYF.

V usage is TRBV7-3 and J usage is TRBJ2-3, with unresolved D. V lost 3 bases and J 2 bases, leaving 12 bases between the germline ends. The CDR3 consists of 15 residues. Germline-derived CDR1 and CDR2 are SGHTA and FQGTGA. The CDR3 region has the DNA TGTGCCAGCAGCTTGACTGCAAGCCTCACAGATACGCAGTATTTT. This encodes CASSLTASLTDTQYF.

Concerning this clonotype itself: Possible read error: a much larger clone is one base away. The CDR3 nucleotides are TGTGCCAGCAGCTCCGGACTGTCAAATGAGCAGTACTTC. It is translated as CASSSGLSNEQYF. The chain links TRBV7-9 to TRBJ2-4; D may be TRBD2 (5 bases). The germline V and J ends were trimmed by 4 bases and 13 bases, with 17 bases remaining between them. The CDR3 has 13 residues. Germline lookup yields CDR1 SEHNR and CDR2 FQNEAQ (reference sequence).

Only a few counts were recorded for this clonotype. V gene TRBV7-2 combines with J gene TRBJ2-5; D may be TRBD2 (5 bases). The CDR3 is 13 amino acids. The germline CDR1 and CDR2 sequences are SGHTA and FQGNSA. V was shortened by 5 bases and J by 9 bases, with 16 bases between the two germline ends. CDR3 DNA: TGTGCCAGCAGCCCAGACTCACCCGGGGCCCAGTACTTC. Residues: CASSPDSPGAQYF.

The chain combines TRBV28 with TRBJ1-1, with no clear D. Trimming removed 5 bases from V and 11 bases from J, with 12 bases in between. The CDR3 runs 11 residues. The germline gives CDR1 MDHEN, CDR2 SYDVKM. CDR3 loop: CASSRPPWAFF. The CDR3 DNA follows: TGTGCCAGCAGTCGCCCCCCGTGGGCTTTCTTT.

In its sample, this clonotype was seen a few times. The CDR3 DNA follows: TGTGCCAGCAGCGTAGGGCTAGCGGGAAACAATGAGCAGTTCTTC. Protein: CASSVGLAGNNEQFF. The V and J genes are TRBV9 and TRBJ2-1; 9 positions match TRBD2. The CDR3 contains 15 residues. Germline assignment: CDR1 SGDLS and CDR2 YYNGEE. Trimming took 0 bases from V and 5 from J; bases not matched to a gene: 3.

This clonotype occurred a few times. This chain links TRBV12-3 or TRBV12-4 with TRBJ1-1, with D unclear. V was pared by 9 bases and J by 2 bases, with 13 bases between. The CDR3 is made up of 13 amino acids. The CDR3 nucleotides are TGTGCCAGTAACAGAGACCTAAACACTGAAGCTTTCTTT. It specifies CASNRDLNTEAFF.

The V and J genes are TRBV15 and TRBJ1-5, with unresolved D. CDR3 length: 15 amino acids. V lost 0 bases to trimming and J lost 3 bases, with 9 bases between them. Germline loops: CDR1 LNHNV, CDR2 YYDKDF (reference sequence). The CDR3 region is CATSRDRRVNQPQHF. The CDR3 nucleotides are TGTGCCACCAGCAGAGATCGTAGAGTCAATCAGCCCCAGCATTTT.

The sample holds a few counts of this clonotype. DNA for the CDR3: TGTGCCAGCAGCTCACGGGTGGTTGAGCAGTTCTTC. Protein: CASSSRVVEQFF. V and J are TRBV7-9 and TRBJ2-1; D gene uncertain. Per germline, CDR1 SEHNR and CDR2 FQNEAQ (reference sequence). This CDR3 has 12 amino acids. Trimming removed 4 bases from V and 9 bases from J, with 10 bases in between.

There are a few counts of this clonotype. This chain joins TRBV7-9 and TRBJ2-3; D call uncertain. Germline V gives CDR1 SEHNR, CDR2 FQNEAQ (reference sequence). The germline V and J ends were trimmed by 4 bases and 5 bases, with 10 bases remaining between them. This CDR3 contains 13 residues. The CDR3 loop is CASSSTVEDTQYF. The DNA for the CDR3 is TGTGCCAGCAGCTCAACCGTTGAAGATACGCAGTATTTT.

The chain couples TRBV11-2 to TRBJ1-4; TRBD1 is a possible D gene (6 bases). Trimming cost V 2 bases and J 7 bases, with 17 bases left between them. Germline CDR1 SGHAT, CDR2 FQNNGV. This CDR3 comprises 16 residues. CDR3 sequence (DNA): TGTGCCAGCAGCTTAAGATTAGGCGGGGGCTCTGAAAAACTGTTTTTT. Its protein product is CASSLRLGGGSEKLFF.

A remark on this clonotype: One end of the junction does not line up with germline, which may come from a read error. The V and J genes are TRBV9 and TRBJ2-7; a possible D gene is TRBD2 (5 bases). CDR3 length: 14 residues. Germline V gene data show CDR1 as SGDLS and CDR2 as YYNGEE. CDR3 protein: CASNVGGGTYEQYF. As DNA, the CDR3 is TGTGCCAGCAACGTAGGAGGTGGAACCTACGAGCAGTACTTC.

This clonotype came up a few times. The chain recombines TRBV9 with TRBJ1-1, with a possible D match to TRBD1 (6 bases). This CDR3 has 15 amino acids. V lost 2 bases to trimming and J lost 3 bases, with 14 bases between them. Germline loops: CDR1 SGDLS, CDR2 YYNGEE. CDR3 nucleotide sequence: TGTGCCAGCAGCGTTGGCCTACAGGGAGACACTGAAGCTTTCTTT. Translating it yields CASSVGLQGDTEAFF.

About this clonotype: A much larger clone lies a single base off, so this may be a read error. CDR3 coding DNA: TGTGCCAGCAGCTTAGGCGGGGGCATGGTCTACGAGCAGTACGTC. Its translation is CASSLGGGMVYEQYV. This chain links TRBV7-2 with TRBJ2-7, with D perhaps TRBD2 (7 bases). The CDR3 has 15 residues. Trimming pared 1 base from V and 3 bases from J, leaving 13 bases between. Germline lookup yields CDR1 SGHTA and CDR2 FQGNSA.

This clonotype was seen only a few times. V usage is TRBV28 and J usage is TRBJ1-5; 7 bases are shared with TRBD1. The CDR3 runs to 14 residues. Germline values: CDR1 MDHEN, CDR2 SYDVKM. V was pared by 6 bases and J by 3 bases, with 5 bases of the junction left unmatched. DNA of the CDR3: TGTGCCAGCAGGGAGACAGGGTTCAATCAGCCCCAGCATTTT. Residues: CASRETGFNQPQHF.

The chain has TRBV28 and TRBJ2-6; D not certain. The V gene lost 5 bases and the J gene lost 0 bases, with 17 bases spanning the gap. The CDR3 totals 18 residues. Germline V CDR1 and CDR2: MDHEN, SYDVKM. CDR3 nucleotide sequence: TGTGCCAGCAGTCCCTTCGGCACTCCCCGCTCTGGGGCCAACGTCCTGACTTTC. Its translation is CASSPFGTPRSGANVLTF. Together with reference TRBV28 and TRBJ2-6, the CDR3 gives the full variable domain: DVKVTQSSRYLVKRTGEKVFLECVQDMDHENMFWYRQDPGLGLRLIYFSYDVKMKEKGDIPEGYSVSREKKERFSLILESASTNQTSMYLCASSPFGTPRSGANVLTFGAGSRLTVL.